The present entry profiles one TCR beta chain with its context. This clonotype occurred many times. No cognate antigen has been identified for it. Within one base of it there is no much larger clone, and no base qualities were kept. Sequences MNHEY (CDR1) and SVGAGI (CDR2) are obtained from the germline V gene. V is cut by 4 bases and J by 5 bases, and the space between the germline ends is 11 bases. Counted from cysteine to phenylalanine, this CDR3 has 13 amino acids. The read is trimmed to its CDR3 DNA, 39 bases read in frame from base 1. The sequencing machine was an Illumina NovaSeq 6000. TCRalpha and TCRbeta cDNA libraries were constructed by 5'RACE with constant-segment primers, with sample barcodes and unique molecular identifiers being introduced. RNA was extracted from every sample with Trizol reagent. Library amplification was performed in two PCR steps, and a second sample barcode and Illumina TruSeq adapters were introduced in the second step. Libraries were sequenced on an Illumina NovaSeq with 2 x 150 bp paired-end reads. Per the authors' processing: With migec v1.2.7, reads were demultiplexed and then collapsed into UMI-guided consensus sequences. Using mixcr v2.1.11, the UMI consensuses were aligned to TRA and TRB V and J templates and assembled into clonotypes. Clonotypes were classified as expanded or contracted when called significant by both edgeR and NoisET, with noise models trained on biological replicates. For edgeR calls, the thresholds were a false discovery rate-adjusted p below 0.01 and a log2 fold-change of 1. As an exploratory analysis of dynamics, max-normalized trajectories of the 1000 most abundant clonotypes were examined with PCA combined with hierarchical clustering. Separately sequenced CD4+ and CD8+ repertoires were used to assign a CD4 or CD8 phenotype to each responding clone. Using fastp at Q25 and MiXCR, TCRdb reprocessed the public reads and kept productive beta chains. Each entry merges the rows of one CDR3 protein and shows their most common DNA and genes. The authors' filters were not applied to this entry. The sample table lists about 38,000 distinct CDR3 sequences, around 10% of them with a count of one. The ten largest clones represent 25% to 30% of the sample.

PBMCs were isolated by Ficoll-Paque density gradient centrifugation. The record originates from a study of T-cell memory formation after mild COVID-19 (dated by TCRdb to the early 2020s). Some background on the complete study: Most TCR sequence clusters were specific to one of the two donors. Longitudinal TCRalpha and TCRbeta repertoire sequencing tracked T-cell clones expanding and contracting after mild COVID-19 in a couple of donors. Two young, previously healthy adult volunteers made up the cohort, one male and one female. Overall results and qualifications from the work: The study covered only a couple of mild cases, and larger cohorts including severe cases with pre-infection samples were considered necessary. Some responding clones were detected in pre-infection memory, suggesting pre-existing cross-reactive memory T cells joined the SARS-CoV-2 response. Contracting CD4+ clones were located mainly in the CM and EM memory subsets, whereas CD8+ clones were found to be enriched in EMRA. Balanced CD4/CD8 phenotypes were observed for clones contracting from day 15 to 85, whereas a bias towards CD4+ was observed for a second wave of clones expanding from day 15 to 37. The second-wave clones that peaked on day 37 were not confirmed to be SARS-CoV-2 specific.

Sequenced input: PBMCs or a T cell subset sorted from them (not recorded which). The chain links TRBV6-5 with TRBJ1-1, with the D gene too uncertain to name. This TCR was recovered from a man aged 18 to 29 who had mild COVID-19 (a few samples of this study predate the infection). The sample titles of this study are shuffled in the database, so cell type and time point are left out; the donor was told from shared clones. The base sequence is TGTGCCAGCAGTTCCCCCATGGGGACTGAAGCTTTCTTT. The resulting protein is CASSSPMGTEAFF.